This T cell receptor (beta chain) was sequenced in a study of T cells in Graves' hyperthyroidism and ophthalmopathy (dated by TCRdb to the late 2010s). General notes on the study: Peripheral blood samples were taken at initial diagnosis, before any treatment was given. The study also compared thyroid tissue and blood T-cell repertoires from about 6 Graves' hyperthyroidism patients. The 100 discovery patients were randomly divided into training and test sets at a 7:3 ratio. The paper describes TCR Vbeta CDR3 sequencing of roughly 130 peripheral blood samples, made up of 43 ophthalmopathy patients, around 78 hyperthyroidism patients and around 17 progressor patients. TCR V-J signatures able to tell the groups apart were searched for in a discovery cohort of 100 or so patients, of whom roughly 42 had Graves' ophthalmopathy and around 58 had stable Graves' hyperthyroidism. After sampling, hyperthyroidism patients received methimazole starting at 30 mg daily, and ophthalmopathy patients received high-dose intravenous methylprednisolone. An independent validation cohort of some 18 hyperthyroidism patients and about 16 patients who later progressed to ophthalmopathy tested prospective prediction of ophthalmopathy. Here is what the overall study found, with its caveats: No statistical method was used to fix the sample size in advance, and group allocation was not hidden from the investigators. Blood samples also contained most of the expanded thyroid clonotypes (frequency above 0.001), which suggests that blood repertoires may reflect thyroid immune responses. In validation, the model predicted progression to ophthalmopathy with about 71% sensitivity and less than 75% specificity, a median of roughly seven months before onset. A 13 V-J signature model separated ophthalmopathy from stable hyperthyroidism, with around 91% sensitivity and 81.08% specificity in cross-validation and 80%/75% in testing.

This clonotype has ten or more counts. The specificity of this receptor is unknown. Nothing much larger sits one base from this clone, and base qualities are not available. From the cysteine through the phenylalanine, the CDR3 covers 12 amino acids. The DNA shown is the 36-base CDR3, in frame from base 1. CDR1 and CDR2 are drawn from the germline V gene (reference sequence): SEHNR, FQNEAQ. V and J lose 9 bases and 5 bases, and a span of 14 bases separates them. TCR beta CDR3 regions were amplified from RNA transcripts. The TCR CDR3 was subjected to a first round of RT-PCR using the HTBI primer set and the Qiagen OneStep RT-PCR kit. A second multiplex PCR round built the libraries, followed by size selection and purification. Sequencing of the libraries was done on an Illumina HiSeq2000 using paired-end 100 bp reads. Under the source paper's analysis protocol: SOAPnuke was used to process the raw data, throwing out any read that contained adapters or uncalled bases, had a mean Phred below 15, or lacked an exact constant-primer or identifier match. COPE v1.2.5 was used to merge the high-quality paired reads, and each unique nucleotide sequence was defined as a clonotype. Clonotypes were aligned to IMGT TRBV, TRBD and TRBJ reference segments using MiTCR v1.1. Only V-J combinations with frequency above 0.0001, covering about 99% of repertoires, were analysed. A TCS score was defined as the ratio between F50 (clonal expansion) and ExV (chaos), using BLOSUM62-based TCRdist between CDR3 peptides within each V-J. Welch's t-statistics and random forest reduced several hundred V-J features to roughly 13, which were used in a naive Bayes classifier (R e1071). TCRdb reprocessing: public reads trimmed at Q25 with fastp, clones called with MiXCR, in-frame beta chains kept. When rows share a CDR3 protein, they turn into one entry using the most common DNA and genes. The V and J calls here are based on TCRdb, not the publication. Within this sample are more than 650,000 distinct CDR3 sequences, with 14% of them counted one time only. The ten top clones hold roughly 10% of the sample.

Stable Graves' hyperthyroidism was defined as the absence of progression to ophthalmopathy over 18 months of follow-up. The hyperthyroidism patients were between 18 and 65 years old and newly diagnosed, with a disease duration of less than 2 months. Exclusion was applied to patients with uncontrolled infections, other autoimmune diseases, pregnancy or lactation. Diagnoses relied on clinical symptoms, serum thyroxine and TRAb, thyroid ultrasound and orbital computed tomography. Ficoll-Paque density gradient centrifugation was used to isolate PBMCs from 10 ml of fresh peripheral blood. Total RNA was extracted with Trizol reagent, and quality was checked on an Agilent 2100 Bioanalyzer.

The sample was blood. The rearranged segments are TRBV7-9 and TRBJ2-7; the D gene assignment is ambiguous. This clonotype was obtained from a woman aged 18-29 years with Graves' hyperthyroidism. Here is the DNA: TGTGCCAGTAGTGGTCCTCAGGACGAGCAGTACTTC. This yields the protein CASSGPQDEQYF.